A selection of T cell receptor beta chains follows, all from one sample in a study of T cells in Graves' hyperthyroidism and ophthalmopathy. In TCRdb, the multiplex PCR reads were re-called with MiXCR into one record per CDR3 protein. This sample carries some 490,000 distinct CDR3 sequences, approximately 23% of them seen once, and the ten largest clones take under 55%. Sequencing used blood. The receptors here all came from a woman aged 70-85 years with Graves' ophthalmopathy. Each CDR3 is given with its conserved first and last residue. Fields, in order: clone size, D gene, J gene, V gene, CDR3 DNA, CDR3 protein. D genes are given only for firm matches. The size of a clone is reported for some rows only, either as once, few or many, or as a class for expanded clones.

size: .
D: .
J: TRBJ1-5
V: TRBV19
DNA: TGTGCCAGTTTATTGCCAGGGGGCAATCAGCCCCAGCATTTT
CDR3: CASLLPGGNQPQHF

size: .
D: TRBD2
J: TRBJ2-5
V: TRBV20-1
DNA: TGCAGTGCTGGGACTAGCGGCCTAGGGACCCAGTACTTC
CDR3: CSAGTSGLGTQYF

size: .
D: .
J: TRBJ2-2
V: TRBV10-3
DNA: TGTGCCACCGGTGAGGTGCTGGGTGGCGGGGAGCTGTTTTTT
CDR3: CATGEVLGGGELFF

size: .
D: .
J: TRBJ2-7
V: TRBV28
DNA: TGTGCCAGCAGTTTAGGGTCAGGGATGGGCGAGCAGTACTTC
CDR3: CASSLGSGMGEQYF

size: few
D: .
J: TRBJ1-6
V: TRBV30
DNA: TGTGCCTGGAAGGGTCCCAAGGTCAATTCACCCCTCCACTTT
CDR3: CAWKGPKVNSPLHF

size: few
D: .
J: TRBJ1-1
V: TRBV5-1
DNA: TGCGCCAGCAGCACGGGGGTTGCTGAAGCTTTCTTT
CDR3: CASSTGVAEAFF

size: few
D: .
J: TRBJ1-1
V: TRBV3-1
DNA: TGTGCCAGCAGCTTCGGACAGTCTTCTGGGGCTTTCTTT
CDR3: CASSFGQSSGAFF

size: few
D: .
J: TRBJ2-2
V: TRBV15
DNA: TGTGCCACAAAGGCAGGGTTCAACACCGGGGAGCTGTTTTTT
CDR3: CATKAGFNTGELFF

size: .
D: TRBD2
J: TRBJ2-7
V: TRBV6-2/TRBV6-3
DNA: TGTGCCAGCAGGGCACCTAGCGGGAGGGATCTCTACGAGCGGTACTTC
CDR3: CASRAPSGRDLYERYF

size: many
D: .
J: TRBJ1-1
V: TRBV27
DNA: TGTGCCAGCAGTTTAGGGGGAGGAGCGTTTTACGGCACTGAAGCTTTCTTT
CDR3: CASSLGGGAFYGTEAFF

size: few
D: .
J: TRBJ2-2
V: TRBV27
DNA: TGTGCCAGCTCGAGGGACCTAGTCACCGGGGAGCTGTTTTTT
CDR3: CASSRDLVTGELFF

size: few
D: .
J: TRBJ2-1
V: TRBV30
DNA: TGTGCCTGGAGTGTAGGGATTAAGGTTAATGAGCAGTTCTTC
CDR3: CAWSVGIKVNEQFF

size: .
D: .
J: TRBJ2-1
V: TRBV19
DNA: TGTGCCAGTAGTATTTATTACCTCTACAATGAGCAGTTCTTC
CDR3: CASSIYYLYNEQFF

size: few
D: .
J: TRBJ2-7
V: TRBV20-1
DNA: TGCAGTGTAATAGGACTTCCCTACGAGCAGTACTTC
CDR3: CSVIGLPYEQYF

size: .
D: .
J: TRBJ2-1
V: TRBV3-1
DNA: TGTGCCAGCAGCCAAGTGGAGGGGGCTAATATGAATGAGCAGTTCTTC
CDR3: CASSQVEGANMNEQFF

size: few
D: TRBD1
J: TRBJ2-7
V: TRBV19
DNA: TGTGCCAGTAGACATCGGACAGGGAGCAACGAGCAGTACTTC
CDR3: CASRHRTGSNEQYF

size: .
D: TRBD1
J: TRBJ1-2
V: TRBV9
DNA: TGTGCCAGCAGCGTCCTGGGACAGGGGAGTGGCTACACCTTC
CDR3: CASSVLGQGSGYTF

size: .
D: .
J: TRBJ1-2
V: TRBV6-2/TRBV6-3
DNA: TGTGCCACCAGGAAGATAGGGTTCAGTGGCTACACCTTC
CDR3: CATRKIGFSGYTF

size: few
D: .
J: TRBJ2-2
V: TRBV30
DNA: TGTGCCAGAACCTTGGACAGGAACACCGGGGAGCTGTTTTTT
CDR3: CARTLDRNTGELFF

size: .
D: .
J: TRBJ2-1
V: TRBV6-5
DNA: TGTGCCAGCAAGGGAGGTAGCGGCTACAATGAGCAGTTCTTC
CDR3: CASKGGSGYNEQFF

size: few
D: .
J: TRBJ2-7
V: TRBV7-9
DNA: TGTGCCAGCAGCTTAGAGACCACCGAGCAGTACTTC
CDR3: CASSLETTEQYF

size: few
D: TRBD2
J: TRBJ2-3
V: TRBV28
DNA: TGTGCCAGCAGTCTCCGGACTAGCGGGAGTATGGGTACGCAGTATTTT
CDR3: CASSLRTSGSMGTQYF

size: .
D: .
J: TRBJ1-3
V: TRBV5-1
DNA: TGCGCCAGCAGCTTGATCCCAGGAGCTGGAAACACCATATATTTT
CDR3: CASSLIPGAGNTIYF

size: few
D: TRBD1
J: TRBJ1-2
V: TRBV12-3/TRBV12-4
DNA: TGTGCCAGCAGTGGGGGACAGGGGGTGAACTATGGCTACACCTTC
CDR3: CASSGGQGVNYGYTF

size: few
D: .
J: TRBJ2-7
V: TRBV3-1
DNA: TGTGCCAGCAGCCAGAGGGGAGGTCCCTCCTACGAGCAGTACTTC
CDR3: CASSQRGGPSYEQYF

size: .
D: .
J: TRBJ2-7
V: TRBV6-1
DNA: TGTGCCAGCAGCACGGTTGGGTCCTACGAGCAGTACTTC
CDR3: CASSTVGSYEQYF

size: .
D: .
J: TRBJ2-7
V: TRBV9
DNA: TGTGCCAGCACCCAACGTCCGGGTGATTCCTACGAGCAGTACTTC
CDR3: CASTQRPGDSYEQYF

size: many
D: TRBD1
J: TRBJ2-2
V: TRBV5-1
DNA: TGCGCCAGCAGCACCCGGACAGGAATGAACACCGGGGAGCTGTTTTTT
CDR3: CASSTRTGMNTGELFF

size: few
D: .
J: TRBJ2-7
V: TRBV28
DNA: TGTGCCAGCACCAGGGACTCCTGGAGCTCCTACGAGCAGTACTTC
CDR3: CASTRDSWSSYEQYF

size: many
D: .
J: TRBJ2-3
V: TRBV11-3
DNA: TGTGCCAGCAGCTTAGAGGGAAATACGCAGTATTTT
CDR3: CASSLEGNTQYF

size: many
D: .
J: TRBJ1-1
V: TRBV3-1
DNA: TGTGCCAGCAGCATAAGCGGGGGCGGTGAAGCTTTCTTT
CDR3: CASSISGGGEAFF

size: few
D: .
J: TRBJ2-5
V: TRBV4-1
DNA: TGCGCCAGCAGCCAAGATGACGGAAGGCCGGAGACCCAGTACTTC
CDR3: CASSQDDGRPETQYF

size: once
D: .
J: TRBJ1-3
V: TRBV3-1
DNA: TGTGCCAGCAGCCAAGATAACGGATCTGGAAACACCATATATTTT
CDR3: CASSQDNGSGNTIYF